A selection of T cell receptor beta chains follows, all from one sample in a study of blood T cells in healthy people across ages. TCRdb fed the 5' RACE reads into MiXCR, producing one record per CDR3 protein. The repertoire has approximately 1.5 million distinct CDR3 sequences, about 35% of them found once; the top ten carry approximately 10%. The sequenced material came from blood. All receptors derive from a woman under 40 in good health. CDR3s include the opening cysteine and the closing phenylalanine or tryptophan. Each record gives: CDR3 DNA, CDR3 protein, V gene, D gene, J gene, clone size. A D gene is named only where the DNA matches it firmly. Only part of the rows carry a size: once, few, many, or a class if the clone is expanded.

cdr3_nt: TGTGCCAGCAGTGAGGTAGATGCCCAGTACTTC
cdr3_aa: CASSEVDAQYF
v_call: TRBV2
d_call: -
j_call: TRBJ2-5
clone_size: few

cdr3_nt: TGTGCCAGCAGCCCCAACAGGGTATTCACCTACGAGCAGTACTTC
cdr3_aa: CASSPNRVFTYEQYF
v_call: TRBV3-1
d_call: -
j_call: TRBJ2-7
clone_size: few

cdr3_nt: TGCAGTGTCCAACAGGGGGGGGCGGTAACTGAAGCTTTCTTT
cdr3_aa: CSVQQGGAVTEAFF
v_call: TRBV20-1
d_call: TRBD1
j_call: TRBJ1-1
clone_size: -

cdr3_nt: TGTGCCAGCAGCCTAGAGGTCAGGGAAGGAGAGACCCAGTACTTC
cdr3_aa: CASSLEVREGETQYF
v_call: TRBV7-6
d_call: -
j_call: TRBJ2-5
clone_size: few

cdr3_nt: TGCAGTGCACCTCGGGACGCGCAGGGAGGTGACGAGCAGTACTTC
cdr3_aa: CSAPRDAQGGDEQYF
v_call: TRBV20-1
d_call: -
j_call: TRBJ2-7
clone_size: many

cdr3_nt: TGCGCCAGCAGCCCGGAGGGACTTTACGAGCAGTACTTC
cdr3_aa: CASSPEGLYEQYF
v_call: TRBV5-1
d_call: -
j_call: TRBJ2-7
clone_size: -

cdr3_nt: TGCGCCAGCAGCTTCGGGGGGGCCTCGGATGAGCAGTTCTTC
cdr3_aa: CASSFGGASDEQFF
v_call: TRBV5-1
d_call: TRBD2
j_call: TRBJ2-1
clone_size: -

cdr3_nt: TGTGCCTGCAGCTTAGGGACTAGCGGTGACAATGAGCAGTTCTTC
cdr3_aa: CACSLGTSGDNEQFF
v_call: TRBV27
d_call: TRBD2
j_call: TRBJ2-1
clone_size: -

cdr3_nt: TGCAGTGCTAGACCGGGACTAGCGGGAGGGCCGTGGGATGAGCAGTTCTTC
cdr3_aa: CSARPGLAGGPWDEQFF
v_call: TRBV20-1
d_call: TRBD2
j_call: TRBJ2-1
clone_size: -

cdr3_nt: TGTGCCAGCAGCCAAGATCGACAGGGAGGTTCCTACGAGCAGTACTTC
cdr3_aa: CASSQDRQGGSYEQYF
v_call: TRBV3-1
d_call: -
j_call: TRBJ2-7
clone_size: -

cdr3_nt: TGTGCCAGCAGCGTAGGACTTGACCCACGCTCCTACAATGAGCAGTTCTTC
cdr3_aa: CASSVGLDPRSYNEQFF
v_call: TRBV9
d_call: -
j_call: TRBJ2-1
clone_size: few

cdr3_nt: TGTGCCAGCAGTGCCCTGGACAGCTACAATGAGCAGTTCTTC
cdr3_aa: CASSALDSYNEQFF
v_call: TRBV6-1
d_call: -
j_call: TRBJ2-1
clone_size: once

cdr3_nt: TGTGCCAGCAGTGCCCAATACCCGGACATTTCTAGCACAGATACGCAGTATTTT
cdr3_aa: CASSAQYPDISSTDTQYF
v_call: TRBV28
d_call: -
j_call: TRBJ2-3
clone_size: -

cdr3_nt: TGCGCCAGCAGCTTGGAAGTTGGGGGGGGCACTGAAGCTTTCTTT
cdr3_aa: CASSLEVGGGTEAFF
v_call: TRBV5-1
d_call: -
j_call: TRBJ1-1
clone_size: -

cdr3_nt: TGTGCCAGCAGCCCCACAGGGGCCGGGGAGCTGTTTTTT
cdr3_aa: CASSPTGAGELFF
v_call: TRBV7-9
d_call: TRBD1
j_call: TRBJ2-2
clone_size: -

cdr3_nt: TGTGCCAGCAGCCCCCCCGGGGCCGGGGGACCTTACAATGAGCAGTTCTTC
cdr3_aa: CASSPPGAGGPYNEQFF
v_call: TRBV6-1
d_call: -
j_call: TRBJ2-1
clone_size: -

cdr3_nt: TGCGCCAGCACCGCTAGCTCCGCTGGCGAGCAGTACTTC
cdr3_aa: CASTASSAGEQYF
v_call: TRBV10-2
d_call: -
j_call: TRBJ2-7
clone_size: few

cdr3_nt: TGCGCCAGCAGCTCCCCGGTCAACCGGTCGGAGACCCAGTACTTC
cdr3_aa: CASSSPVNRSETQYF
v_call: TRBV5-1
d_call: -
j_call: TRBJ2-5
clone_size: few

cdr3_nt: TGTGCCAGCAGCTCCCTAGTCGGGGGCCACGAGCAGTACTTC
cdr3_aa: CASSSLVGGHEQYF
v_call: TRBV5-8
d_call: -
j_call: TRBJ2-7
clone_size: -

cdr3_nt: TGTGCCAGCAGCCCCTCCCCTGCCACAGATACGCAGTATTTT
cdr3_aa: CASSPSPATDTQYF
v_call: TRBV3-1
d_call: -
j_call: TRBJ2-3
clone_size: -

cdr3_nt: TGTGCCGGCAGCTTAGGACAGGCGAATGAAAAACTGTTTTTT
cdr3_aa: CAGSLGQANEKLFF
v_call: TRBV7-9
d_call: TRBD1
j_call: TRBJ1-4
clone_size: -

cdr3_nt: TGTGCCAGCAGCCAAGTCATGACTAGCGGGAAGACGATCTCCTACGAGCAGTACTTC
cdr3_aa: CASSQVMTSGKTISYEQYF
v_call: TRBV4-2
d_call: TRBD2
j_call: TRBJ2-7
clone_size: -

cdr3_nt: TGTGCCACCAGTGATTTTCCTACCTACGAGCAGTACTTC
cdr3_aa: CATSDFPTYEQYF
v_call: TRBV24-1
d_call: -
j_call: TRBJ2-7
clone_size: -

cdr3_nt: TGTGCCAGCACCATGGGGTCCAATGAGCAGTTCTTC
cdr3_aa: CASTMGSNEQFF
v_call: TRBV6-6
d_call: -
j_call: TRBJ2-1
clone_size: -

cdr3_nt: TGTGCCATCGGAAGGAGGTCACAGGGATTGAACACTGAAGCTTTCTTT
cdr3_aa: CAIGRRSQGLNTEAFF
v_call: TRBV10-3
d_call: -
j_call: TRBJ1-1
clone_size: -

cdr3_nt: TGCACCTCTTTCGGCGAGCAGTACTTC
cdr3_aa: CTSFGEQYF
v_call: TRBV29-1
d_call: -
j_call: TRBJ2-7
clone_size: many

cdr3_nt: TGCAGCGTTAGAAAGGACATGGCCACTTTCTTT
cdr3_aa: CSVRKDMATFF
v_call: TRBV29-1
d_call: -
j_call: TRBJ1-1
clone_size: -

cdr3_nt: TGCAGTGCAAGAAGGACCGGGACTCGACTCTACGAGCAGTACTTC
cdr3_aa: CSARRTGTRLYEQYF
v_call: TRBV20-1
d_call: -
j_call: TRBJ2-7
clone_size: -

cdr3_nt: TGTGCCAGCAGAGGGGACGGCGCTGAAGCTTTCTTT
cdr3_aa: CASRGDGAEAFF
v_call: TRBV5-4
d_call: -
j_call: TRBJ1-1
clone_size: -

cdr3_nt: TGTGCCAGCAGCGTAGGGGGACAGGTTCAAAACATTCAGTACTTC
cdr3_aa: CASSVGGQVQNIQYF
v_call: TRBV9
d_call: TRBD1
j_call: TRBJ2-4
clone_size: -

cdr3_nt: TGTGCCAGCAGCTCCGCAGTGAACACTGAAGCTTTCTTT
cdr3_aa: CASSSAVNTEAFF
v_call: TRBV7-9
d_call: -
j_call: TRBJ1-1
clone_size: few

cdr3_nt: TGTGCCAGCAGTTTGGGTCGGTTGATAGGAAGTTACAATGAGCAGTTCTTC
cdr3_aa: CASSLGRLIGSYNEQFF
v_call: TRBV27
d_call: -
j_call: TRBJ2-1
clone_size: -

cdr3_nt: TGTGCCACCTCCCTTGGAACTAGCGGCCAAGAGACCCAGTACTTC
cdr3_aa: CATSLGTSGQETQYF
v_call: TRBV27
d_call: TRBD2
j_call: TRBJ2-5
clone_size: many

cdr3_nt: TGTGCCACCAGCAGCAGAGGACAGGGGGCCTACGAGCAGTACTTC
cdr3_aa: CATSSRGQGAYEQYF
v_call: TRBV15
d_call: TRBD1
j_call: TRBJ2-7
clone_size: many

cdr3_nt: TGTGCCGGCAGCTCCAGGGGGGGGCGGATGAAGACCACAGATACGCAGTATTTT
cdr3_aa: CAGSSRGGRMKTTDTQYF
v_call: TRBV7-8
d_call: -
j_call: TRBJ2-3
clone_size: -

cdr3_nt: TGTGCCGGCAGCTTAGGATCCAGTAATGAGCAGTTCTTC
cdr3_aa: CAGSLGSSNEQFF
v_call: TRBV7-3
d_call: -
j_call: TRBJ2-1
clone_size: -

cdr3_nt: TGTGCCAGCAGCGCCCACGGGGTGCGGGGCTCCTACAATGAGCAGTTCTTC
cdr3_aa: CASSAHGVRGSYNEQFF
v_call: TRBV7-2
d_call: -
j_call: TRBJ2-1
clone_size: -

cdr3_nt: TGTGCCAGCAGCTCAGACGGGGGCAGCACAGATACGCAGTATTTT
cdr3_aa: CASSSDGGSTDTQYF
v_call: TRBV7-6
d_call: -
j_call: TRBJ2-3
clone_size: -

cdr3_nt: TGTGCCAACAGCGTACTGGGACTTTCGGAAGGCTACACCTTC
cdr3_aa: CANSVLGLSEGYTF
v_call: TRBV9
d_call: -
j_call: TRBJ1-2
clone_size: -

cdr3_nt: TGTGCCAGCAGCCCGACTAGCGGAAGAAGTGGGGAGCCGTTTTTT
cdr3_aa: CASSPTSGRSGEPFF
v_call: TRBV7-2
d_call: TRBD2
j_call: TRBJ2-2
clone_size: -

cdr3_nt: TGTGCCAGCAGCCGAGGACTAGCGGGAGGGTTGTCCTACAATGAGCAGTTCTTC
cdr3_aa: CASSRGLAGGLSYNEQFF
v_call: TRBV27
d_call: TRBD2
j_call: TRBJ2-1
clone_size: -

cdr3_nt: TGTGCCAGCTCACCTCCGGGACAGGGCAACGAGCAGTACTTC
cdr3_aa: CASSPPGQGNEQYF
v_call: TRBV18
d_call: TRBD1
j_call: TRBJ2-7
clone_size: -

cdr3_nt: TGTGCCAGCAGCTTAGTAGGGGACGGAGCCTCCTACGAGCAGTACTTC
cdr3_aa: CASSLVGDGASYEQYF
v_call: TRBV13
d_call: -
j_call: TRBJ2-7
clone_size: few

cdr3_nt: TGCAGTGCCCCCGGACTAGGCCGCACAGATACGCAGTATTTT
cdr3_aa: CSAPGLGRTDTQYF
v_call: TRBV20-1
d_call: TRBD2
j_call: TRBJ2-3
clone_size: -

cdr3_nt: TGTGCCAGCAAAACGGACAGGGAAAATTCACCCCTCCACTTT
cdr3_aa: CASKTDRENSPLHF
v_call: TRBV27
d_call: TRBD1
j_call: TRBJ1-6
clone_size: -

cdr3_nt: TGCAGTGCTAGCAAGCGGGGGGGGCTGGATACGCAGTATTTT
cdr3_aa: CSASKRGGLDTQYF
v_call: TRBV20-1
d_call: TRBD2
j_call: TRBJ2-3
clone_size: -

cdr3_nt: TGTGCCAGCAGTGATAAGGCTAGCGGGAGTGGAAATGAGCAGTTCTTC
cdr3_aa: CASSDKASGSGNEQFF
v_call: TRBV6-1
d_call: TRBD2
j_call: TRBJ2-1
clone_size: -

cdr3_nt: TGCAGAACCGGGACTCCGGGCACAGATACGCAGTATTTT
cdr3_aa: CRTGTPGTDTQYF
v_call: TRBV20-1
d_call: -
j_call: TRBJ2-3
clone_size: few

cdr3_nt: TGTGCCAGCAGCCAAGGACTAGCGGGGGGGCCAAGAGAGACCCAGTACTTC
cdr3_aa: CASSQGLAGGPRETQYF
v_call: TRBV3-1
d_call: TRBD2
j_call: TRBJ2-5
clone_size: -

cdr3_nt: TGTGCCAGCGCTCGCCCGGCCACAGATACGCAGTATTTT
cdr3_aa: CASARPATDTQYF
v_call: TRBV2
d_call: -
j_call: TRBJ2-3
clone_size: -

cdr3_nt: TGTGCCAGCAGTGGACAGGGCAATTATGAGCAGTTCTTC
cdr3_aa: CASSGQGNYEQFF
v_call: TRBV25-1
d_call: TRBD1
j_call: TRBJ2-1
clone_size: -

cdr3_nt: TGCAGCGTAGAAAAGAACTCCTACGAGCAGTACTTC
cdr3_aa: CSVEKNSYEQYF
v_call: TRBV29-1
d_call: -
j_call: TRBJ2-7
clone_size: many